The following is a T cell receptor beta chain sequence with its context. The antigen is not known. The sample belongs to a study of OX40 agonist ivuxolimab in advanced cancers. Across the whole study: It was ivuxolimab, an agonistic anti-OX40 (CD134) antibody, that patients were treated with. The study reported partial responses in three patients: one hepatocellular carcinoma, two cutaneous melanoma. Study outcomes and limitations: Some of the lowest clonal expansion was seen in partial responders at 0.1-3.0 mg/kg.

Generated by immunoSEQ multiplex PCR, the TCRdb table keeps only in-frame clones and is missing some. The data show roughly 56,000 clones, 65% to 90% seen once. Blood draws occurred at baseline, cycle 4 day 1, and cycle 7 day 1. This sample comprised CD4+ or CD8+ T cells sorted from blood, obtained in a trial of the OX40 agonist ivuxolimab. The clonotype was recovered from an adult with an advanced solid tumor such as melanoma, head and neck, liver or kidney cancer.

As DNA, the CDR3 is TGTGCCAGCAGCGTAGCGGGGGCCCTACCCTACGAGCAGTACTTC. Translated: CASSVAGALPYEQYF. This chain links TRBV9 with TRBJ2-7, with D tentatively TRBD1 or TRBD2 (6 bases each). There are 15 residues in the CDR3. Germline lookup yields CDR1 SGDLS and CDR2 YYNGEE. Between the trimmed V and J ends, which lost 0 bases and 2 bases, there was a span of 12 bases.